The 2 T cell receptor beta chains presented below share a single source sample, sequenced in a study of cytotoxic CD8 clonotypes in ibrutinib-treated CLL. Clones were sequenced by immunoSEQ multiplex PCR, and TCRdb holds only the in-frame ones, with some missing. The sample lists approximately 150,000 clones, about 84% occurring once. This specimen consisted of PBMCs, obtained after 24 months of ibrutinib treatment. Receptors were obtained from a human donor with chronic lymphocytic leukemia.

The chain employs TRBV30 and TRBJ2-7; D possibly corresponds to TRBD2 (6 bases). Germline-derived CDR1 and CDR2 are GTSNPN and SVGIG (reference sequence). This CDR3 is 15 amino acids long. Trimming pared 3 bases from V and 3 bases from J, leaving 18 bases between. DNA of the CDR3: TGTGCCTGGAGGACCGTTGGAGGAGGGATCTACGAGCAGTACTTC. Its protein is CAWRTVGGGIYEQYF. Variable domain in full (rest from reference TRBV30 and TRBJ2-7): SQTIHQWPATLVQPVGSPLSLECTVEGTSNPNLYWYRQAAGRGLQLLFYSVGIGQISSEVPQNLSASRPQDRQFILSSKKLLLSDSGFYLCAWRTVGGGIYEQYFGPGTRLTVT.

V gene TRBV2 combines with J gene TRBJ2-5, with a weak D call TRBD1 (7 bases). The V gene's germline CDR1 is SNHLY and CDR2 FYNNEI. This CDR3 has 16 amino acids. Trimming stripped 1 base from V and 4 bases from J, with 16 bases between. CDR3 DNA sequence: TGTGCCAGCAGTGAAGACAGGGGAGGCATGGGAGAGACCCAGTACTTC. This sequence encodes CASSEDRGGMGETQYF. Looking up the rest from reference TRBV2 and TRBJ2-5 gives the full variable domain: EPEVTQTPSHQVTQMGQEVILRCVPISNHLYFYWYRQILGQKVEFLVSFYNNEISEKSEIFDDQFSVERPDGSNFTLKIRSTKLEDSAMYFCASSEDRGGMGETQYFGPGTRLLVL.